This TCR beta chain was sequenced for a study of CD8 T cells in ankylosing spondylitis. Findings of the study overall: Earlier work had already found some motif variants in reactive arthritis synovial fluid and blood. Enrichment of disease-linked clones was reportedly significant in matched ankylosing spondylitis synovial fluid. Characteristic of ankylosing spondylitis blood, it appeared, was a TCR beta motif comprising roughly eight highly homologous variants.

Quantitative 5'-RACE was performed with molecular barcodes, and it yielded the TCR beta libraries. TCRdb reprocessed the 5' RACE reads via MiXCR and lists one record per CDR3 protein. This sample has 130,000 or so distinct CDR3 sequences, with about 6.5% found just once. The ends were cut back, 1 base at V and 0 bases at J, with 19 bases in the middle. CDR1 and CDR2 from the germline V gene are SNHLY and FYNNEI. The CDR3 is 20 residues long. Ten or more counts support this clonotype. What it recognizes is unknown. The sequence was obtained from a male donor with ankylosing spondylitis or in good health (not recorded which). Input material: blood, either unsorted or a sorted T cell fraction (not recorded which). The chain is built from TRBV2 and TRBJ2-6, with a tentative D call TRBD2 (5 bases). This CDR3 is CASSEEDWTGKSSGANVLTF. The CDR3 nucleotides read TGTGCCAGCAGTGAAGAGGATTGGACCGGGAAGAGCTCTGGGGCCAACGTCCTGACTTTC.